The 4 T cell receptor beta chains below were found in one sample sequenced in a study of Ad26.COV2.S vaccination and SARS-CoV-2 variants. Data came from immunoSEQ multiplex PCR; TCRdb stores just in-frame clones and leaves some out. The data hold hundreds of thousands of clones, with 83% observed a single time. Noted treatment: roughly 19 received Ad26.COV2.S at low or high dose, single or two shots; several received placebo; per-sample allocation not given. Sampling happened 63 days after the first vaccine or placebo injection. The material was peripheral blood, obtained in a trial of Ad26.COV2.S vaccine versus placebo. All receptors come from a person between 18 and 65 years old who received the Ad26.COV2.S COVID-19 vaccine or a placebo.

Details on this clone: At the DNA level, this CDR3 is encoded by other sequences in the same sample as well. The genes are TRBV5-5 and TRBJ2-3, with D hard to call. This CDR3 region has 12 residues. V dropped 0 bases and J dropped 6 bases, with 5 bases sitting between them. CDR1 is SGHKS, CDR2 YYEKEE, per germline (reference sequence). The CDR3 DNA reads TGTGCCAGCAGCTTGGGTGGTGATACGCAGTATTTT. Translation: CASSLGGDTQYF.

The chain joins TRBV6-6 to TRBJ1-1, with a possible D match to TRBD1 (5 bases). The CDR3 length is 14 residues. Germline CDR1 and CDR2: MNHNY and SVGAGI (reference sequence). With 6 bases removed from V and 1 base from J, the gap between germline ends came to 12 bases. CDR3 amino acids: CASRAGWQNTEAFF. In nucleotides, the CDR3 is TGTGCCAGCAGAGCAGGGTGGCAGAACACTGAAGCTTTCTTT.

The CDR3 sequence: CASSSLSGSLGNEQFF. The CDR3 DNA sequence: TGTGCCAGTAGCTCCTTAAGCGGGAGCCTAGGCAATGAGCAGTTCTTC. The J gene is TRBJ2-1, the V gene TRBV19; 8 bases are a match to TRBD2. The CDR3 consists of 16 residues. Germline CDR1 and CDR2: LNHDA and SQIVND (reference sequence). The V gene end was trimmed by 6 bases and the J gene end by 6 bases; junction bases not matched to a gene: 13.

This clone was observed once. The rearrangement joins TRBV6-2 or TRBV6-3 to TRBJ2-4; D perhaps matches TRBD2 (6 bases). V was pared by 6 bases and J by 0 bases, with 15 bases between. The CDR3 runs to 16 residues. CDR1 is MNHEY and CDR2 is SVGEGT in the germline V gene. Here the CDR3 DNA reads TGTGCCAGCAGCCTCGGGACTTTAAGAGCCAAAAACATTCAGTACTTC. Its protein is CASSLGTLRAKNIQYF.